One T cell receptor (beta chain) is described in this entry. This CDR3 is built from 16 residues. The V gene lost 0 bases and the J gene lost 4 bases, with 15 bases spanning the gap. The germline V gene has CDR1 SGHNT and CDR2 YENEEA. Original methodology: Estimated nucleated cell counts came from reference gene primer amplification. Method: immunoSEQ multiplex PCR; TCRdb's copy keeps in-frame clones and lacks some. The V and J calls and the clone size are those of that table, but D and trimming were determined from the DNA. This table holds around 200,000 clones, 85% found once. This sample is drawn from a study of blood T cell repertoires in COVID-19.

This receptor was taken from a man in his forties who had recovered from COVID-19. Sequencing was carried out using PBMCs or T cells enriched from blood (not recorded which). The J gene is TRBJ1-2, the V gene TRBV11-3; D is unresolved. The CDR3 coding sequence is TGTGCCAGCAGCTTAGACTTGGGAGGGCGGTCCTATGGCTACACCTTC. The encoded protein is CASSLDLGGRSYGYTF.